These T cell receptor beta chains were read from a single sample in a study of OX40 agonist ivuxolimab in advanced cancers. Clones were read by immunoSEQ multiplex PCR, and TCRdb kept only the in-frame ones, dropping some. The sample lists tens of thousands of clones, 80% to 90% occurring once. The sequenced sample was CD4+ or CD8+ T cells sorted from blood, obtained in a trial of the OX40 agonist ivuxolimab. The receptor source for this set is an adult with an advanced solid tumor such as melanoma, head and neck, liver or kidney cancer. Each CDR3 is given with its conserved first and last residue. D genes are given only for firm matches. A clone size is listed for some rows: how often the clone was seen (once, few, many), or a class if it is expanded.

j_gene | v_gene | abundance | d_gene | CDR3nt | CDR3aa
TRBJ2-1 | TRBV19 | NA | TRBD2 | TGTACCAGTACCCCCCGGGGGGGCCATGAGCAGTTCTTC | CTSTPRGGHEQFF
TRBJ1-1 | TRBV7-9 | NA | NA | TGTGCCAGCAGCTTCCAGGACACTAAAGCTTTCTTT | CASSFQDTKAFF
TRBJ2-7 | TRBV6-5 | NA | TRBD1 | TGTGCCAGCAGTTATCGGGGACAGAAAGGTCTCGAGCAGTACTTC | CASSYRGQKGLEQYF
TRBJ1-2 | TRBV5-1 | NA | NA | TGCGCCAGCAGCTTAGTGGGTGGTGCTAACTATGGCTACACCTTC | CASSLVGGANYGYTF
TRBJ1-2 | TRBV10-3 | NA | NA | TGTGCCATCAGTGGGCAATACGGGGTATACGGCTACACCTTC | CAISGQYGVYGYTF
TRBJ1-2 | TRBV7-9 | NA | NA | TGTGCCAGCAGCTGGGCAGCTGGCGACTATGGCTACACCTTC | CASSWAAGDYGYTF
TRBJ2-5 | TRBV7-3 | NA | TRBD2 | TGTGCCAGCAGCTTGGGGAATAGCGGGAATGGGGAGACCCAGTACTTC | CASSLGNSGNGETQYF
TRBJ2-5 | TRBV5-3 | NA | NA | TGTGCCAGAAGCTACTCGCGCATATTAGAGACCCAGTACTTC | CARSYSRILETQYF
TRBJ1-4 | TRBV6-5 | NA | NA | TGTGCCAGCAGCCCCCGTCGTGCAACTAATGAAAAACTGTTTTTT | CASSPRRATNEKLFF
TRBJ2-3 | TRBV18 | NA | TRBD2 | TGTGCCAGCTCACCTGCTAGCGGGAGACGCCGCACAGATACGCAGTATTTT | CASSPASGRRRTDTQYF
TRBJ1-1 | TRBV5-1 | once | TRBD1 | TGCGCCAGCACCCCACAGGGGGCGGGAACTGAAGCTTTCTTT | CASTPQGAGTEAFF